The entry below describes one T cell receptor (beta chain). This clonotype showed up just a few times. Its antigen has not been determined. There are no base qualities to consult, and no much larger clone falls within one base. The library relied on 5' RACE. TCRdb records Illumina HiSeq 2000 as the sequencer. A universal primer binding site was introduced by template switching, and a unique molecular identifier was present in the final cDNA, enabling accurate counting of TCR cDNA molecules. First-strand cDNA for TCR alpha and beta chains was synthesized from specific primers in the conserved constant-segment region. To control for contamination, every cDNA library was double barcoded, receiving both a SMART-Mk sample barcode and Illumina barcodes. TruSeq adapter sequences, together with Illumina sample barcodes, were added in two successive PCR steps. The TCR alpha and beta cDNA libraries were sequenced on the Illumina HiSeq platform using custom primers. As for how the authors treated the data: MiGEC processed the raw reads to extract unique molecular identifiers, while MiXCR was used to determine the CDR3 positions. Recombination models were inferred per individual with the repgenHMM and IGoR tools using an EM algorithm. The analysis of shared clonotypes was done with the tcR package in R, with sharing normalized by the product of cloneset sizes. To study raw recombination without the effects of thymic and clonal selection, out-of-frame nonproductive sequences were analyzed. TCRdb ran its own pipeline on the public reads, namely fastp trimming at Q25 and MiXCR clone calling, and kept in-frame beta chains. Rows matching on CDR3 protein sequence are summarized as one entry with the most common DNA and genes. The V and J calls, along with clone size, are taken from TCRdb and not from the paper's own processing. The sample records roughly 1,500,000 distinct CDR3 sequences, under 35% of which are singletons. The ten top clones hold 0.25% to 0.3% of the sample.

The data were obtained in a study of identical twins (dated by TCRdb to between 2015 and 2016). Describing the broader study: To test whether fetal clonotypes persist, the study used deep sequencing on TCR alpha and beta repertoires from monozygotic twins, unrelated adults of various ages, and cord blood. Replicate twin experiments were performed at different times using different library preparation protocols to rule out contamination. The paper as a whole reports these results and caveats: Compared with coincidental sharing between unrelated individuals, an excess of low generation-probability sequences was observed among out-of-frame TCR alpha sequences shared between twins. Because the same donors could not be followed over many years, the conclusions depended on cross-sectional statistical analysis. In monozygotic twins, out-of-frame TCR alpha sharing was systematically underestimated by recombination models, although the models agreed with sharing between unrelated individuals. Invariant T cells such as MAIT and iNKT could partly confound zero-insertion analyses, although diverse VJ usage argued against such confounding for most clonotypes. In beta out-of-frame sequences, excess twin sharing was weaker, because having fewer shared sequences lowered the signal-to-noise ratio. Fewer insertions were carried by abundant cord blood beta clonotypes; a weaker similar trend was observed in young adult naive repertoires, while no such trend was observed in memory repertoires.

Every donor in the study was a healthy Caucasian. Taken from cysteine to phenylalanine, the CDR3 has 14 residues. CDR3 DNA only is kept here, 42 bases in frame from base 1. V loses 6 bases of germline sequence and J loses 2 bases, and the interval between the two ends is 14 bases. From the germline V gene (reference sequence), CDR1 is MNHEY and CDR2 is SMNVEV. The chain is encoded by TRBV27 joined to TRBJ2-7; 6 matching bases give a weak D call of TRBD2. The source of this sequence is a newborn girl in good health. Material for sequencing was cord blood. Here the CDR3 is given as CASRMGSGPYEQYF. The DNA sequence follows: TGTGCCAGCAGGATGGGTAGCGGTCCCTACGAGCAGTACTTC.